These 23 T cell receptor beta chains were sequenced from one sample in a study of beta chain features in type 1 diabetes. cDNA synthesis used the whole RNA isolate, giving expressed TCRB sequences. The table came from immunoSEQ multiplex PCR; TCRdb's copy has only in-frame clones and leaves some out. The sample lists 100,000 to 150,000 clones, approximately 9% seen once, with approximately 0.7% in the top ten. The antigens for these receptors are not known. Study findings and constraints: Type 1 diabetes patients had moderately but significantly shorter TCRB CDR3s in all four CD4+ subsets.

Sequencing was done on a sample of central memory CD4+ T cells from blood. The receptors derive from a man under 40 with type 1 diabetes.

The chain has TRBV28 and TRBJ1-5; no clear D gene. From germline, CDR1 is MDHEN and CDR2 SYDVKM. The length of the CDR3 is 12 residues. V was shortened by 5 bases and J by 6 bases, with 8 bases between the two germline ends. In nucleotides, the CDR3 is TGTGCCAGCAGTGTCTGGAGTCAGCCCCAGCATTTT. It translates to CASSVWSQPQHF.

The chain's CDR3 is CSVELAGFTDTQYF. The CDR3 DNA follows: TGCAGCGTTGAGCTAGCGGGGTTTACAGATACGCAGTATTTT. V usage is TRBV29-1 and J usage is TRBJ2-3, with 9 positions matching TRBD2. Germline lookup yields CDR1 SQVTM and CDR2 ANQGSEA. V lost 3 bases, J lost 3 bases, and 4 bases stayed unmatched. CDR3 length: 14 amino acids.

The V call is TRBV10-2, the J call TRBJ2-3; 8 bases fit TRBD1. The germline V gene encodes CDR1 WSHSY and CDR2 SAAADI. There are 15 residues in the CDR3. With 2 bases clipped from V and 2 bases from J, the junction kept 3 bases outside the gene matches. For the CDR3, the DNA is TGCGCCAGCAGTGAGGACAGGGGAGACACAGATACGCAGTATTTT. This codes for CASSEDRGDTDTQYF.

CDR3 in DNA: TGTGCCAGCAGCTTAACACAGGTAGTCTCCTACGAGCAGTACTTC. Its protein product is CASSLTQVVSYEQYF. This chain joins TRBV11-2 and TRBJ2-7; possible D gene TRBD1, 5 bases. Trimming removed 2 bases from V and 0 bases from J, with 11 bases in between. From germline, CDR1 is SGHAT and CDR2 FQNNGV. This CDR3 contains 15 residues.

This clone was detected only once. This chain joins TRBV15 and TRBJ1-2; possibly TRBD1 for D (6 bases). The V gene lost 2 bases and the J gene lost 5 bases, with 9 bases spanning the gap. The length of the CDR3 is 13 residues. Germline CDR1 is LNHNV and CDR2 is YYDKDF (reference sequence). CDR3 region: CATSRSDSYGYTF. The CDR3 coding sequence is TGTGCCACCAGCAGATCGGACAGTTATGGCTACACCTTC.

This clone was counted a few times. The J gene is TRBJ1-1, the V gene TRBV28, with a possible D match to TRBD1 (6 bases). V lost 6 bases, J lost 2 bases, and 10 bases lay in between. CDR3 length equals 13 residues. Germline loops: CDR1 MDHEN, CDR2 SYDVKM. The CDR3 nucleotides are TGTGCCAGCAGCCCGGGACATAACACTGAAGCTTTCTTT. Its protein is CASSPGHNTEAFF.

This clone turned up a few times. This chain uses TRBV7-2 with TRBJ2-2, with D possibly matching TRBD2 (6 bases). Germline V CDR1 and CDR2: SGHTA, FQGNSA. V lost 4 bases to trimming and J lost 5 bases, with 8 bases between them. The CDR3 spans 13 residues. The CDR3 DNA sequence: TGTGCCAGCAGCTCGACTAGGACCGGGGAGCTGTTTTTT. Encoded protein: CASSSTRTGELFF.

This clone was found a few times. This chain links TRBV15 with TRBJ2-7; 12 nucleotides match TRBD2. After removal of 5 bases from V and 4 bases from J, the junction contained 6 bases not matched to a gene. This CDR3 spans 15 amino acids. Per germline, CDR1 LNHNV and CDR2 YYDKDF (reference sequence). CDR3 sequence (DNA): TGTGCCACCAGCCCCAGAGGGACTAGCGGGTACGAGCAGTACTTC. As protein: CATSPRGTSGYEQYF.

In DNA, the CDR3 is TGTGCCAGCAGTGAAGGGAGGGTGGGGTCACCCCTCCACTTT. The encoded protein is CASSEGRVGSPLHF. The rearrangement uses TRBV2 and TRBJ1-6; D gene uncertain. The germline gives CDR1 SNHLY, CDR2 FYNNEI. V gave up 1 base and J gave up 10 bases, with 11 bases separating them. The length of the CDR3 is 14 residues.

The gene calls are TRBV25-1 and TRBJ1-1; maybe TRBD1 (5 bases). The CDR3 has 12 amino acids. The germline V gene has CDR1 MGHDK and CDR2 SYGVNS. The germline V and J ends were trimmed by 2 bases and 11 bases, with 12 bases remaining between them. The CDR3 nucleotides are TGTGCCAGCAGTGAACGGGGGGTTAGGGCTTTCTTT. It yields the protein CASSERGVRAFF. The full variable domain, rest sourced from reference TRBV25-1 and TRBJ1-1, is EADIYQTPRYLVIGTGKKITLECSQTMGHDKMYWYQQDPGMELHLIHYSYGVNSTEKGDLSSESTVSRIRTEHFPLTLESARPSHTSQYLCASSERGVRAFFGQGTRLTVV.

A few counts support this clone. The V gene is TRBV28, the J gene TRBJ1-6; D possibly corresponds to TRBD1 (6 bases). Trimming took 10 bases from V and 3 from J, leaving 13 bases between them. Germline V CDR1 and CDR2: MDHEN, SYDVKM. CDR3 length: 14 amino acids. CDR3 coding DNA: TGTGCCACCTGGGGCAGGGGCTATAATTCACCCCTCCACTTT. It translates to CATWGRGYNSPLHF.

In its sample, this clone was seen a few times. The rearrangement joins TRBV9 to TRBJ2-7, with TRBD1 matching over 10 bases. This CDR3 has 13 amino acids. Germline V lookup: CDR1 SGDLS, CDR2 YYNGEE. V lost 4 bases and J lost 6; bases outside the gene matches: 4. The CDR3 DNA sequence: TGTGCCAGCAGCTTCCGGGACAGGGGCGAGCAGTACTTC. This translates into CASSFRDRGEQYF.

The rearrangement links TRBV6-5 to TRBJ1-1; a weak D match, TRBD1 (6 bases). The CDR3 spans 14 residues. Germline assignment: CDR1 MNHEY and CDR2 SVGAGI. Deletions cut 0 bases from V and 7 bases from J, with 12 bases between. Here the CDR3 reads CASSYSSGHREAFF. CDR3 nucleotide sequence: TGTGCCAGCAGTTACTCTTCGGGACACCGTGAAGCTTTCTTT.

There are a few counts of this clone. The chain combines TRBV6-6 with TRBJ1-1; TRBD1 agrees at 9 bases. This CDR3 has 15 residues. The germline V gene has CDR1 MNHNY and CDR2 SVGAGI (reference sequence). The ends lost 4 bases at V and 2 bases at J; junction bases unmatched: 5. CDR3 amino acids: CASSSWDRVNTEAFF. CDR3 in DNA: TGTGCCAGCAGTTCTTGGGACAGGGTCAACACTGAAGCTTTCTTT.

V is TRBV7-2 and J is TRBJ2-3; D is possibly TRBD1 (6 bases). The CDR3 runs to 15 residues. Per the germline V gene, CDR1 is SGHTA and CDR2 is FQGNSA. Trimming pared 8 bases from V and 3 bases from J, leaving 18 bases between. This chain's CDR3 is CASRTAYGRTDTQYF. DNA for the CDR3: TGTGCCAGCCGGACAGCCTATGGGAGAACAGATACGCAGTATTTT.

The chain employs TRBV10-3 and TRBJ2-1, with TRBD2 as a possible D gene (5 bases). CDR1 is ENHRY, CDR2 SYGVKD, per germline. This CDR3 is built from 14 residues. Deletions cut 7 bases from V and 4 bases from J, with 14 bases between. The CDR3 bases are TGTGCCATCAATAAGGACGGACTTTACAATGAGCAGTTCTTC. Protein: CAINKDGLYNEQFF.

V and J are TRBV14 and TRBJ2-7, with D possibly matching TRBD1 (5 bases). The CDR3 is 14 residues long. The germline V gene encodes CDR1 SGHDN and CDR2 FVKESK. With 2 bases removed from V and 3 bases from J, the gap between germline ends came to 11 bases. CDR3 in amino acids: CASSQLSQGYEQYF. CDR3 nucleotide sequence: TGTGCCAGCAGCCAATTGAGTCAGGGCTACGAGCAGTACTTC.

This clone was detected only a few times. The V gene is TRBV2, the J gene TRBJ2-2, with D perhaps TRBD2 (6 bases). Germline V gene data show CDR1 as SNHLY and CDR2 as FYNNEI. CDR3 length: 13 residues. Trimming pared 3 bases from V and 4 bases from J, leaving 6 bases between. CDR3 coding DNA: TGTGCCAGCAGTGAGGGGGGCACCGGGGAGCTGTTTTTT. This codes for CASSEGGTGELFF.

This clone was observed a handful of times. This chain connects TRBV6-5 to TRBJ1-4; D is possibly TRBD1 (6 bases). In germline, CDR1 is MNHEY, CDR2 SVGAGI. The V and J ends lost 6 bases and 5 bases respectively, with 10 bases between them. This CDR3 spans 13 amino acids. The CDR3 loop reads CASRRTVNEKLFF. DNA for the CDR3: TGTGCCAGCAGAAGGACAGTGAATGAAAAACTGTTTTTT.

The chain combines TRBV25-1 with TRBJ1-2; 10 bases agree with TRBD1. The ends lost 4 bases at V and 6 bases at J; junction bases unmatched: 14. Germline V CDR1 and CDR2: MGHDK, SYGVNS. This CDR3 comprises 17 residues. The CDR3 DNA reads as TGTGCCAGCAGTGCCAATTCCAGGGGACAGGGGCAGAATGGCTACACCTTC. This codes for CASSANSRGQGQNGYTF.

This clone was counted a few times. This chain connects TRBV6-6 to TRBJ1-5; 10 bases map to TRBD1. CDR1 and CDR2 (germline): MNHNY, SVGAGI (reference sequence). The CDR3 totals 16 residues. The V gene end was trimmed by 5 bases and the J gene end by 6 bases; junction bases not matched to a gene: 10. The CDR3 sequence: CASSKYSGQGSQPQHF. Written as DNA, the CDR3 is TGTGCCAGCAGTAAGTACTCGGGACAGGGGTCTCAGCCCCAGCATTTT.

Only a few counts were recorded for this clone. The CDR3 region is CASSLVWTSLSYEQYF. In DNA, the CDR3 is TGTGCCAGCAGCTTAGTCTGGACATCCCTTTCCTACGAGCAGTACTTC. V is TRBV7-2 and J is TRBJ2-7, with D possibly being TRBD1 (5 bases). This CDR3 has 16 residues. From germline, CDR1 is SGHTA and CDR2 FQGNSA. Deletions cut 1 base from V and 1 base from J, with 14 bases between.

The gene calls are TRBV5-1 and TRBJ1-1; D is uncertain. CDR3 length equals 13 residues. Trimming pared 4 bases from V and 6 bases from J, leaving 13 bases between. The germline gives CDR1 SGHRS, CDR2 YFSETQ. CDR3 sequence (DNA): TGCGCCAGCAGCCACCCGGACTTTTCTGAAGCTTTCTTT. This gives the protein CASSHPDFSEAFF.